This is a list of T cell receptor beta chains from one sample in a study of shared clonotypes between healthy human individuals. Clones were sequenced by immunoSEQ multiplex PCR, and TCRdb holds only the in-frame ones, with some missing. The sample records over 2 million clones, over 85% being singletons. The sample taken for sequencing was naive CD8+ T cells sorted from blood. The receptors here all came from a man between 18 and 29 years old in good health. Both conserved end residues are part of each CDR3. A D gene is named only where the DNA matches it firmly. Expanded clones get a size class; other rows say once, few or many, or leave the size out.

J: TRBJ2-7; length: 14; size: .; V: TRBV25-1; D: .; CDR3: CASSDPLVKSEQYF; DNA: TGTGCCAGCAGTGATCCCCTAGTTAAGAGCGAGCAGTACTTC
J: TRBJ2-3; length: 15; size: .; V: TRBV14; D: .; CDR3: CASSQDLVGAPTQYF; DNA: TGTGCCAGCAGCCAAGATCTTGTCGGCGCCCCCACGCAGTATTTT
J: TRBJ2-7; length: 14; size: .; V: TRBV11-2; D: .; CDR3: CASSPGTGAYEQYF; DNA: TGTGCCAGCAGCCCTGGGACGGGCGCCTACGAGCAGTACTTC
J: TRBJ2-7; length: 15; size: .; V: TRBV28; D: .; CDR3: CASSLTGGPYYEQYF; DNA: TGTGCCAGCAGTTTAACCGGGGGCCCCTACTACGAGCAGTACTTC
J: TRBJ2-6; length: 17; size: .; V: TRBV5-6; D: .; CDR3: CASSLGVVSSGANVLTF; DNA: TGTGCCAGCAGCTTGGGGGTTGTCTCCTCTGGGGCCAACGTCCTGACTTTC
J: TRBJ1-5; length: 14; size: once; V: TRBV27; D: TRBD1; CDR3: CASSETGGNQPQHF; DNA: TGTGCCAGCAGCGAGACAGGGGGAAATCAGCCCCAGCATTTT
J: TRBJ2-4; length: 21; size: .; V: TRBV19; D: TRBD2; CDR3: CASSQTPWTSGQESAKNIQYF; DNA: TGTGCCAGTAGCCAAACCCCTTGGACTAGCGGGCAAGAGTCTGCCAAAAACATTCAGTACTTC
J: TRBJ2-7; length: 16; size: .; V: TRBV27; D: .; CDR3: CASSLYRTNPSYEQYF; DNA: TGTGCCAGCAGTTTATATCGTACAAACCCATCCTACGAGCAGTACTTC
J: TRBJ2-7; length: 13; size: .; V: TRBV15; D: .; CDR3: CATSSGQSYEQYF; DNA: TGTGCCACCAGCAGTGGACAGTCCTACGAGCAGTACTTC
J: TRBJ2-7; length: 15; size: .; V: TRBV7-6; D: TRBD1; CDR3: CASSLGGTGGYEQYF; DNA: TGTGCCAGCAGCTTAGGGGGGACAGGAGGATACGAGCAGTACTTC
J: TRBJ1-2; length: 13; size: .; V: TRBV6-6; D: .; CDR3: CASRNREHYGYTF; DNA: TGTGCCAGCCGGAACAGGGAGCACTATGGCTACACCTTC
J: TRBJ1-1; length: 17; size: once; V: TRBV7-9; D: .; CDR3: CASSLVLVVSGDTEAFF; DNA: TGTGCCAGCAGCTTAGTTTTGGTGGTGAGCGGGGACACTGAAGCTTTCTTT
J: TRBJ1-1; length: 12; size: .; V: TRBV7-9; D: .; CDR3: CASSFGTYEAFF; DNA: TGTGCCAGCAGCTTTGGGACCTATGAAGCTTTCTTT
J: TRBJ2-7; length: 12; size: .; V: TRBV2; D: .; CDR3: CASIGGGYEQYF; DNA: TGTGCCAGCATTGGAGGGGGCTACGAGCAGTACTTC
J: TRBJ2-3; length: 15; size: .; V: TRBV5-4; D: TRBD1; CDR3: CASGPTGVSTDTQYF; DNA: TGTGCCAGCGGACCCACAGGGGTCAGCACAGATACGCAGTATTTT
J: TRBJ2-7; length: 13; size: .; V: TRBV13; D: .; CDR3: CASSLGGLDEQYF; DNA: TGTGCCAGCAGCTTAGGTGGGCTCGACGAGCAGTACTTC
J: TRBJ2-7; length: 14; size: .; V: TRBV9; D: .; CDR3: CASSVGRVSYEQYF; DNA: TGTGCCAGCAGCGTCGGGCGGGTCTCCTACGAGCAGTACTTC
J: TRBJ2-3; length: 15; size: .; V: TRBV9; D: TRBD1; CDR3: CASSVGQGVTDTQYF; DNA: TGTGCCAGCAGCGTAGGCCAGGGGGTCACAGATACGCAGTATTTT
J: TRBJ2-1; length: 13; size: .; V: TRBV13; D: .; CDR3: CASSLELAHEQFF; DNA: TGTGCCAGCAGCTTAGAACTAGCACATGAGCAGTTCTTC
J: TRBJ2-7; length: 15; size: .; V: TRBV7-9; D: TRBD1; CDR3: CASSPGTGVFYEQYF; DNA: TGTGCCAGCAGCCCCGGGACAGGGGTCTTCTACGAGCAGTACTTC
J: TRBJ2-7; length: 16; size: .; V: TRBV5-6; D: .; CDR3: CASSLGRSFSSYEQYF; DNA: TGTGCCAGCAGCTTGGGACGTTCTTTCTCCTCCTACGAGCAGTACTTC
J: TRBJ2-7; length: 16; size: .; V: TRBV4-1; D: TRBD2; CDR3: CASSQGPGGGTYEQYF; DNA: TGCGCCAGCAGCCAAGGGCCCGGGGGGGGTACCTACGAGCAGTACTTC
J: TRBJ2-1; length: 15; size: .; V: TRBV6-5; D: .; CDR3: CASSYLTESYNEQFF; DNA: TGTGCCAGCAGTTACCTTACAGAATCCTACAATGAGCAGTTCTTC
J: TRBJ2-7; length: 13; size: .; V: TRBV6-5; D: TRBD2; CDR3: CASSYLRGGDQCF; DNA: TGTGCCAGCAGTTATCTGCGGGGGGGCGATCAGTGCTTC
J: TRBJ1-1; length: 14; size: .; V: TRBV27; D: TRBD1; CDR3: CASSYGTGLTEAFF; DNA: TGTGCCAGCAGTTACGGGACAGGGCTCACTGAAGCTTTCTTT
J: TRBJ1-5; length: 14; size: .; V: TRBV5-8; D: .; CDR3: CASSLAGLVQPQHF; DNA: TGTGCCAGCAGCTTGGCAGGGTTGGTCCAGCCCCAGCATTTT
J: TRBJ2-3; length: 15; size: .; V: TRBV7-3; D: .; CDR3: CASSSPSESPDTQYF; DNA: TGTGCCAGCAGCTCCCCCTCGGAGAGCCCAGATACGCAGTATTTT
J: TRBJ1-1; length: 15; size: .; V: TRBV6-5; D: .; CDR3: CASESGRAGNTEAFF; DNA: TGTGCCAGCGAATCGGGCAGGGCGGGGAACACTGAAGCTTTCTTT
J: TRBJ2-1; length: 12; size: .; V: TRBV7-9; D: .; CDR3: CASRGRMDEQFF; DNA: TGTGCCAGCAGGGGGAGAATGGATGAGCAGTTCTTC
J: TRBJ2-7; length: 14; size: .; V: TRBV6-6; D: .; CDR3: CASSYMGDPYEQYF; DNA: TGTGCCAGCAGTTACATGGGGGATCCCTACGAGCAGTACTTC
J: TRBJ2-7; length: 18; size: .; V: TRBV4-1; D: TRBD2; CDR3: CASSQATSGGLDSYEQYF; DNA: TGCGCCAGCAGCCAAGCGACTAGCGGGGGGCTTGACTCCTACGAGCAGTACTTC
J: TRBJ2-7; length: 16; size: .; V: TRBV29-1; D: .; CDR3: CSVVWQGATLSYEQYF; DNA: TGCAGCGTTGTATGGCAGGGAGCGACCCTTTCCTACGAGCAGTACTTC
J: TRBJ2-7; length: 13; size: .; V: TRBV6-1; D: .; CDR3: CASRETATYEQYF; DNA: TGTGCCAGCAGGGAGACAGCTACCTACGAGCAGTACTTC
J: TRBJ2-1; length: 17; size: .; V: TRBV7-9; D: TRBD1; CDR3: CASSLWYVTGGPNEQFF; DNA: TGTGCCAGCAGCTTATGGTACGTGACAGGGGGTCCAAATGAGCAGTTCTTC
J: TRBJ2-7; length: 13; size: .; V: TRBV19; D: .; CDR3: CASSPGGPYEQYF; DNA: TGTGCCAGTAGTCCCGGGGGGCCGTACGAGCAGTACTTC
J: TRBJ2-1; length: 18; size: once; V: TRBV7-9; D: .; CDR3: CASTDGGAVWGHGNEQFF; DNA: TGTGCCAGCACCGACGGGGGCGCGGTGTGGGGCCATGGCAATGAGCAGTTCTTC
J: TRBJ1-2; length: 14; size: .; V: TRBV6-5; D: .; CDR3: CASSYGIPGYGYTF; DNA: TGTGCCAGCAGTTACGGAATCCCCGGCTATGGCTACACCTTC
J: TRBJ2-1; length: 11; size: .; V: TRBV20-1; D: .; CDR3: CSARDEAEQFF; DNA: TGCAGTGCTAGAGATGAGGCTGAGCAGTTCTTC
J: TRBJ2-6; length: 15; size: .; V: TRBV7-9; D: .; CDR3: CASSVLGSGANVLTF; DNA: TGTGCCAGCAGCGTACTTGGCTCTGGGGCCAACGTCCTGACTTTC
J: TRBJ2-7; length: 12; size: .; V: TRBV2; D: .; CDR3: CASSLAAYEQYF; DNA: TGTGCCAGCAGCCTAGCAGCCTACGAGCAGTACTTC
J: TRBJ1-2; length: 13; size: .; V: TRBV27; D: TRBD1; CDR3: CASSGQDSYGYTF; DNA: TGTGCCAGCAGCGGACAGGACTCCTATGGCTACACCTTC
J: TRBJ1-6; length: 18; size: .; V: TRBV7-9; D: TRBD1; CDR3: CASSGTGQRLSYNSPLHF; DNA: TGTGCCAGCAGCGGGACAGGGCAGCGCCTCTCCTATAATTCACCCCTCCACTTT
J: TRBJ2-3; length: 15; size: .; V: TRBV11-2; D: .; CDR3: CASSLLVQGLDTQYF; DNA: TGTGCCAGCAGCTTATTAGTACAGGGCCTAGATACGCAGTATTTT
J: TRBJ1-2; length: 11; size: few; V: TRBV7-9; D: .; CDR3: CASSLDHGYTF; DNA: TGTGCCAGCAGCTTAGACCATGGCTACACCTTC